The sample holds a few counts of the clone carrying this TCR beta chain. Its antigen remains unidentified. The data stem from a study of cytomegalovirus exposure and HLA in healthy donors. Study-wide results and caveats: Further analysis, carried out later, found HLA-associated TCR beta chains more clonally expanded than equally common other chains.

The CDR3 is made up of 15 amino acids. V lost 1 base, J lost 4 bases, and 4 bases stayed unmatched. The germline V gene encodes CDR1 SGHTA and CDR2 FQGNSA. PCR employed 60 Vbeta and 13 Jbeta primers. Libraries were prepared by immunoSEQ multiplex PCR; TCRdb keeps only in-frame clonotypes and omits some of them. The sample has 120,000 or so clones; more than 60% are singletons. This clonotype was sampled from a woman in her 50s in good health and CMV-seropositive. The gene calls are TRBV7-2 and TRBJ2-7; 10 bases are a match to TRBD2. Sequences were obtained from PBMCs. CDR3 sequence: CASSLGASGSYEQYF. The CDR3 DNA reads as TGTGCCAGCAGCTTAGGTGCTAGCGGGAGTTACGAGCAGTACTTC.